This T cell receptor beta chain was observed in a study of shared clonotypes between healthy human individuals. In regard to this clone: Its antigen remains unidentified.

Study observations and caveats: Limitation of the genetic and exposure-history diversity represented came from the few donors.

Germline V gene sequence: CDR1 SEHNR, CDR2 FQNEAQ (reference sequence). The CDR3 has 17 residues. Trimming removed 5 bases from V and 3 bases from J, with 19 bases in between. Under the authors' procedure: ImmunoSEQ supplied junction-only sequences lacking quality scores, so filtering was different. Some clones are missing from TCRdb's copy, which holds only in-frame ones; the method was immunoSEQ multiplex PCR. The V and J calls and clone size come from that table; D and trimming were worked out from the DNA. The sample yields millions of clones, 85% to 95% seen once. Naivety among CD8 cells was defined by CD45RO negativity and positive CCR7 selection, thereby excluding terminally differentiated effector memory CD45RA+ cells.

This rearrangement joins TRBV7-9 to TRBJ2-2; D tentatively reads TRBD1 or TRBD2 (5 bases each). This receptor was taken from a man younger than 35 in good health. The sample was naive CD8+ T cells sorted from blood. The CDR3 here is CASSIGTALLYTGELFF. CDR3 nucleotides: TGTGCCAGCAGCATCGGGACCGCCCTTCTCTACACCGGGGAGCTGTTTTTT.